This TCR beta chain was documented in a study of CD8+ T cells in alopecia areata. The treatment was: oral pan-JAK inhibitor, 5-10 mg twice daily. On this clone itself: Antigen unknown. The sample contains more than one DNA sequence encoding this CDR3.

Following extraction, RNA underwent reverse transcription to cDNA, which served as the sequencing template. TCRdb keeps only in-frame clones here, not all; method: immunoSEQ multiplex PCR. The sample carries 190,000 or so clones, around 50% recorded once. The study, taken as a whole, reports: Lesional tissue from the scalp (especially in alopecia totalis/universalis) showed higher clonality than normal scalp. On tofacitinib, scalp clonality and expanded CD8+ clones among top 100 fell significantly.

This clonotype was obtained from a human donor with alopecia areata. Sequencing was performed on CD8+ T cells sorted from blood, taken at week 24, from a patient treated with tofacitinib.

In DNA form, the CDR3 reads TGTGCCAGCAGCTCCTCTTCCTACGAGCAGTACTTC. Amino acids: CASSSSSYEQYF. The chain couples TRBV13 to TRBJ2-7; no clear D gene. The CDR3 totals 12 residues. Germline V gives CDR1 PRHDT, CDR2 FYEKMQ (reference sequence). V was cut by 4 bases and J by 1 base, with 5 bases left in between.